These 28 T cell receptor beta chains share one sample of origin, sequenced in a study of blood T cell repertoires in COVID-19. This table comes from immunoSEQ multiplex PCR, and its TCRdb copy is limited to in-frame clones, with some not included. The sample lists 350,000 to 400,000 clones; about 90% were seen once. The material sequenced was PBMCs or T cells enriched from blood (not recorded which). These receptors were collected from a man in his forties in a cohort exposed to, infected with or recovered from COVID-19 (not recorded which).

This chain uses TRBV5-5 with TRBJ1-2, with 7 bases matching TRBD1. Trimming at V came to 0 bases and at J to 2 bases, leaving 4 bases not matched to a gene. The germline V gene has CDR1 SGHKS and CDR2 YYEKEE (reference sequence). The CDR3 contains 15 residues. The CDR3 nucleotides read TGTGCCAGCAGCTTGGGGGCGACAGGGAACTATGGCTACACCTTC. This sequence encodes CASSLGATGNYGYTF. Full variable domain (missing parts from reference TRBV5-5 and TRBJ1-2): DAGVTQSPTHLIKTRGQQVTLRCSPISGHKSVSWYQQVLGQGPQFIFQYYEKEERGRGNFPDRFSARQFPNYSSELNVNALLLGDSALYLCASSLGATGNYGYTFGSGTRLTVV.

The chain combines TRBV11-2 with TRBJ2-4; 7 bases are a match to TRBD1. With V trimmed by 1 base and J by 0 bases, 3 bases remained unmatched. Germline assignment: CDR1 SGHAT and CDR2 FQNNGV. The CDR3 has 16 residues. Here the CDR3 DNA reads TGTGCCAGCAGCTTAGGGCAGGGGGTAGCCAAAAACATTCAGTACTTC. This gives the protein CASSLGQGVAKNIQYF. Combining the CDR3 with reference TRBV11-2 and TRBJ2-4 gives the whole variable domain EAGVAQSPRYKIIEKRQSVAFWCNPISGHATLYWYQQILGQGPKLLIQFQNNGVVDDSQLPKDRFSAERLKGVDSTLKIQPAKLEDSAVYLCASSLGQGVAKNIQYFGAGTRLSVL.

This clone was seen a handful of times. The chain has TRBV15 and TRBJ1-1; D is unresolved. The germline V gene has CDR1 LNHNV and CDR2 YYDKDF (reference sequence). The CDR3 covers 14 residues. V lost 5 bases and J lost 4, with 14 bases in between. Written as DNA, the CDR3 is TGTGCCACCAGCCCGCGATCGGGGAGCACTGAAGCTTTCTTT. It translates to CATSPRSGSTEAFF.

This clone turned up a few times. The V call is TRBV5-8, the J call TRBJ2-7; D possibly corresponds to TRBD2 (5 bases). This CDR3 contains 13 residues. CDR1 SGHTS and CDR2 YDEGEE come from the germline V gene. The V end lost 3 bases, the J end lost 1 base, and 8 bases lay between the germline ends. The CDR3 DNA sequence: TGTGCCAGCAGCTGGAGGCAGTCCTACGAGCAGTACTTC. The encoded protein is CASSWRQSYEQYF.

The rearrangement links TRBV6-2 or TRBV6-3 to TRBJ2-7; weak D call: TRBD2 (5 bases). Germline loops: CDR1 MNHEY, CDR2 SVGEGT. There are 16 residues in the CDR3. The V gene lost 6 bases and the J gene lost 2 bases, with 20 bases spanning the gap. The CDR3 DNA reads TGTGCCAGCAGCAACCTTCTAGCATTCCATACCTACGAGCAGTACTTC. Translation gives CASSNLLAFHTYEQYF.

The CDR3 loop reads CASSQTGGHYGYTF. For the CDR3, the DNA is TGTGCCAGCAGTCAGACAGGGGGCCACTATGGCTACACCTTC. This chain connects TRBV3-1 (or the pseudogene TRBV3-2) to TRBJ1-2; 10 nucleotides line up with TRBD1. V gave up 6 bases and J gave up 3 bases; unmatched junction bases: 4. CDR1 and CDR2 (germline): LGHDT, YNNKEL (reference sequence). This CDR3 region has 14 residues.

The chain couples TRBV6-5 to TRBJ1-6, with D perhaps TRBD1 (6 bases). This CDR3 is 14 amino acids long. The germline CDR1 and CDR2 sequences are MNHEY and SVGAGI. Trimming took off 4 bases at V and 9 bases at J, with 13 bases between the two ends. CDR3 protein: CASSFRTGPSPLHF. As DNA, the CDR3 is TGTGCCAGCAGTTTTAGAACAGGGCCTTCACCCCTCCACTTT.

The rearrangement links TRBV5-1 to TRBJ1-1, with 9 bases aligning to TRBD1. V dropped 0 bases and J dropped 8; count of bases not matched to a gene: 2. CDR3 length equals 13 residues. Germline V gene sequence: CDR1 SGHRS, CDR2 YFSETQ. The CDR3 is CASSLAGTGEAFF. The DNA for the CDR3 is TGCGCCAGCAGCTTGGCCGGGACAGGGGAAGCTTTCTTT.

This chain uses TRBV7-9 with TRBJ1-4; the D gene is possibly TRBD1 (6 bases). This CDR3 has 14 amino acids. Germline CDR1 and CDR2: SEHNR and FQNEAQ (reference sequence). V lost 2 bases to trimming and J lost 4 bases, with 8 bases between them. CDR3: CASSLQGFNEKLFF. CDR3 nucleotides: TGTGCCAGCAGCTTACAGGGGTTTAATGAAAAACTGTTTTTT. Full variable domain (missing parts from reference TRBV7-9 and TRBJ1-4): DTGVSQNPRHKITKRGQNVTFRCDPISEHNRLYWYRQTLGQGPEFLTYFQNEAQLEKSRLLSDRFSAERPKGSFSTLEIQRTEQGDSAMYLCASSLQGFNEKLFFGSGTQLSVL.

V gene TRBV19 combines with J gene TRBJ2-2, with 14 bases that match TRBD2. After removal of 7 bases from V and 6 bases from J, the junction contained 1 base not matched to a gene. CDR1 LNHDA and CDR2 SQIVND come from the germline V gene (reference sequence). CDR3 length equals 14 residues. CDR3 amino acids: CASTGLAGAGELFF. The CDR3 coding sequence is TGTGCCAGTACGGGACTAGCGGGAGCCGGGGAGCTGTTTTTT.

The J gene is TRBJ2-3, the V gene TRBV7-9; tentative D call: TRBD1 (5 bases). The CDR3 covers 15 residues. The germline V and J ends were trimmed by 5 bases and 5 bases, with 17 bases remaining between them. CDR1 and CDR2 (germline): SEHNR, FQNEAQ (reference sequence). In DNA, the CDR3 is TGTGCCAGCAGCCCCGTCTGGATCCAGGGAGATACGCAGTATTTT. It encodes CASSPVWIQGDTQYF.

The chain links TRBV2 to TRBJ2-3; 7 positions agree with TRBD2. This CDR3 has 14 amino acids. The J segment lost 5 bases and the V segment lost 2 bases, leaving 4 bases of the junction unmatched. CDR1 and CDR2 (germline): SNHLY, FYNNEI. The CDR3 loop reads CASSELIAGDTQYF. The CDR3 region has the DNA TGTGCCAGCAGTGAATTAATAGCGGGAGATACGCAGTATTTT. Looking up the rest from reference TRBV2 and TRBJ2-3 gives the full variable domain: EPEVTQTPSHQVTQMGQEVILRCVPISNHLYFYWYRQILGQKVEFLVSFYNNEISEKSEIFDDQFSVERPDGSNFTLKIRSTKLEDSAMYFCASSELIAGDTQYFGPGTRLTVL.

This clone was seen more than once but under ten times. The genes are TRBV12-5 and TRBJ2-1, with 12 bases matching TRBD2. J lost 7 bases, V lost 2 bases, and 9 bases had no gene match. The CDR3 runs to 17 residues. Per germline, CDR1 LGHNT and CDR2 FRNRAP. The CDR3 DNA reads TGTGCTAGTGGTTTGATAATCTCTAGCGGGAGGGGGAATGAGCAGTTCTTC. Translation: CASGLIISSGRGNEQFF.

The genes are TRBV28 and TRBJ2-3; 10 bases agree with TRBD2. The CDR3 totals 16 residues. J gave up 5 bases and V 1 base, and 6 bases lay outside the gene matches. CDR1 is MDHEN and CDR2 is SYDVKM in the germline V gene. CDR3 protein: CASSLSAGGPQDTQYF. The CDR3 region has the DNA TGTGCCAGCAGTTTATCAGCGGGAGGGCCGCAAGATACGCAGTATTTT.

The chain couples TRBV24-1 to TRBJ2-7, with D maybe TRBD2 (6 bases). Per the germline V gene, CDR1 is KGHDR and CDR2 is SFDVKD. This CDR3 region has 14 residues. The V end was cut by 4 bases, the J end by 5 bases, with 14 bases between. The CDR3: CATSDPRGGDEQYF. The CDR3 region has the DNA TGTGCCACCAGTGACCCGCGCGGAGGGGACGAGCAGTACTTC.

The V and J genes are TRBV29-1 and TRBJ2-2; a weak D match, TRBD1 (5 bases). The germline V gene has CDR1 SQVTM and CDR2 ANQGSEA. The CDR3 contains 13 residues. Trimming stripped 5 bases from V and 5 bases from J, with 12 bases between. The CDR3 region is CSVFRVSTGELFF. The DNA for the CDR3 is TGCAGCGTTTTCAGGGTCTCGACCGGGGAGCTGTTTTTT.

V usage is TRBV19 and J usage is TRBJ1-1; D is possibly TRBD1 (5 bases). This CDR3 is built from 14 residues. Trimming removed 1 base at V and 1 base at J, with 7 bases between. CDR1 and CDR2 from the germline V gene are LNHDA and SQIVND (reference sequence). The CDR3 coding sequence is TGTGCCAGTAGTATAGGGACAACGAACACTGAAGCTTTCTTT. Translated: CASSIGTTNTEAFF. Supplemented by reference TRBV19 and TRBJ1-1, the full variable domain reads DGGITQSPKYLFRKEGQNVTLSCEQNLNHDAMYWYRQDPGQGLRLIYYSQIVNDFQKGDIAEGYSVSREKKESFPLTVTSAQKNPTAFYLCASSIGTTNTEAFFGQGTRLTVV.

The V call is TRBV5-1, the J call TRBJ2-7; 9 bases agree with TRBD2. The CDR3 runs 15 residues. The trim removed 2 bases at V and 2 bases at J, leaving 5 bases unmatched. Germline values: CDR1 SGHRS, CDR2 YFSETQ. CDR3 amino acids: CASSLRLADTYEQYF. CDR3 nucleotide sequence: TGCGCCAGCAGCTTAAGACTAGCGGATACCTACGAGCAGTACTTC.

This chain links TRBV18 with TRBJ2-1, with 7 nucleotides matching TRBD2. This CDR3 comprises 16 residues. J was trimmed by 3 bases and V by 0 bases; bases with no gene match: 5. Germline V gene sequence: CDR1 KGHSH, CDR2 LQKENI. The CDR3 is CASSPPSSGRYNEQFF. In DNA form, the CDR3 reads TGTGCCAGCTCACCACCCTCTAGCGGCCGCTACAATGAGCAGTTCTTC. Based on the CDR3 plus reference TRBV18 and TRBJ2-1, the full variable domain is NAGVMQNPRHLVRRRGQEARLRCSPMKGHSHVYWYRQLPEEGLKFMVYLQKENIIDESGMPKERFSAEFPKEGPSILRIQQVVRGDSAAYFCASSPPSSGRYNEQFFGPGTRLTVL.

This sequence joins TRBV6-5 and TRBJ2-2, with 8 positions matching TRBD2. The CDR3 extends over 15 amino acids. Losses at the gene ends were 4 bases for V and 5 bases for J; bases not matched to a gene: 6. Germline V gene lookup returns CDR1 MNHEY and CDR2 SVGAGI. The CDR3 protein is CASSSPGLGTGELFF. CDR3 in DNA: TGTGCCAGCAGTTCCCCGGGACTAGGGACCGGGGAGCTGTTTTTT.

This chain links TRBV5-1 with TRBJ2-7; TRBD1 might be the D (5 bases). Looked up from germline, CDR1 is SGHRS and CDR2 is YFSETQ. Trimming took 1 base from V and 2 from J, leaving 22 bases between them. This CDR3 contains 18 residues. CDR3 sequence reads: CASSLRSAGPAQTYEQYF. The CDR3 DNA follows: TGCGCCAGCAGCTTGAGGTCCGCAGGGCCTGCCCAAACCTACGAGCAGTACTTC. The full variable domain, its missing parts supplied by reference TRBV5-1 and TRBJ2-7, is KAGVTQTPRYLIKTRGQQVTLSCSPISGHRSVSWYQQTPGQGLQFLFEYFSETQRNKGNFPGRFSGRQFSNSRSEMNVSTLELGDSALYLCASSLRSAGPAQTYEQYFGPGTRLTVT.

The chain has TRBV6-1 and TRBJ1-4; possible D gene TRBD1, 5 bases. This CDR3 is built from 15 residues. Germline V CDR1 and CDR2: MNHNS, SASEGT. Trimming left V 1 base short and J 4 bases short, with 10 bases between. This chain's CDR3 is CASSEVGQGNEKLFF. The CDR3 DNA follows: TGTGCCAGCAGTGAAGTTGGGCAGGGTAATGAAAAACTGTTTTTT.

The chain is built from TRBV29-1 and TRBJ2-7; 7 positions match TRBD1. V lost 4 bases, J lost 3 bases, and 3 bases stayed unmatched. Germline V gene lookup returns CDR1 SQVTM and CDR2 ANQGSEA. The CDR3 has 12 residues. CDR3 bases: TGCAGCGTTGCGGGACAGTTCTACGAGCAGTACTTC. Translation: CSVAGQFYEQYF.

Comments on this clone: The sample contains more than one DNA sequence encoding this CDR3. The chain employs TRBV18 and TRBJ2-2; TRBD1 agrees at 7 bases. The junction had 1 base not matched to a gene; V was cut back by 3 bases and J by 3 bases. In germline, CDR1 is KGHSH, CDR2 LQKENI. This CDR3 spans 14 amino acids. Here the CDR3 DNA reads TGTGCCAGCTCACCGCAGGGGGACACCGGGGAGCTGTTTTTT. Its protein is CASSPQGDTGELFF.

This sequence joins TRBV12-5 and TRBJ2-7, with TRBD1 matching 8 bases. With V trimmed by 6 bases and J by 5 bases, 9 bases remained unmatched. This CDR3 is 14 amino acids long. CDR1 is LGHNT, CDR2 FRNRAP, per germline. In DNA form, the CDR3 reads TGTGCTAGTGGACAAGGACAGGGATGGGACGAGCAGTACTTC. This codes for CASGQGQGWDEQYF.

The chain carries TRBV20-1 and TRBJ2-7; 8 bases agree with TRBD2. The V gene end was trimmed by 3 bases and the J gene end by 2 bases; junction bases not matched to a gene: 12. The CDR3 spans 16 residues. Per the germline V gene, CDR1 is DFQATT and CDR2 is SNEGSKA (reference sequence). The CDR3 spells CSASTGGPSQAYEQYF. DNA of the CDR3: TGCAGTGCTAGTACGGGAGGGCCTAGTCAGGCCTACGAGCAGTACTTC.

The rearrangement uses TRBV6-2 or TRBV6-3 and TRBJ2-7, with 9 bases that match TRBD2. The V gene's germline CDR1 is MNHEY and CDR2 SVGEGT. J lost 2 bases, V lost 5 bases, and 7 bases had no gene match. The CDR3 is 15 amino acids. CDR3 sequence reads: CASSDSGRHPYEQYF. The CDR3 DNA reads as TGTGCCAGCAGTGATAGCGGGAGACATCCCTACGAGCAGTACTTC.

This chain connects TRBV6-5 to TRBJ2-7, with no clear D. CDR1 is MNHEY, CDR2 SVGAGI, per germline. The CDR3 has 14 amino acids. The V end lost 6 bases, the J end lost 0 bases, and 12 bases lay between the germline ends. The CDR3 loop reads CASRQVVPSYEQYF. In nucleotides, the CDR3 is TGTGCCAGCAGGCAAGTAGTCCCCTCCTACGAGCAGTACTTC.